Shown below are 12 T cell receptor beta chains from a single sample sequenced in a study of CD8+CD57+ T cells in acquired aplastic anemia. TCR beta VDJ combinations and CDR3 sequences were profiled from genomic DNA. Using its own MiXCR run on the reads, TCRdb lists one record per CDR3 protein. The sample gives roughly 220,000 distinct CDR3 sequences, more than 55% of which show up once; around 58% is in the top ten. By flow cytometry, patients selected for sequencing had shown an expansion of CD8+CD57+ cells. Source material: sorted CD4+, CD8+, or CD8+CD57+ T cells (not recorded which) from PBMCs. The source is a human donor with aplastic anemia.

This clonotype was observed many times. At one of its ends the junction is not consistent with the germline gene, which may arise from a read error. The V and J genes are TRBV5-1 and TRBJ2-7; 7 bases fit TRBD2. This CDR3 spans 15 amino acids. The germline V gene encodes CDR1 SGHRS and CDR2 YFSETQ. The CDR3: CASSLGGTESYEQYF. CDR3 DNA: TGTGCCAGCAGCTTGGGGGGGACTGAATCCTACGAGCAGTACTTC.

The CDR3 nucleotides read TGTGCCAGCAGCCAGGCACCTAACTCCTCCTACGAGCAGTACTTC. This sequence encodes CASSQAPNSSYEQYF. The chain carries TRBV7-8 and TRBJ2-7; no clear D gene. Germline CDR1 and CDR2: SGHVS and FQNEAQ. Between the trimmed V and J ends, which lost 5 bases and 0 bases, there was a span of 14 bases. The CDR3 has 15 amino acids.

This clonotype showed up just a few times. The J gene is TRBJ2-1, the V gene TRBV2; 8 nucleotides agree with TRBD1. Germline values: CDR1 SNHLY, CDR2 FYNNEI. V trimming: 4 bases; J trimming: 9 bases; junction bases outside the gene matches: 11. This CDR3 comprises 15 residues. The CDR3 sequence: CASSAGARGQGEQFF. The CDR3 region has the DNA TGTGCCAGCAGTGCCGGGGCCAGGGGGCAGGGTGAGCAGTTCTTC.

As concerns this clonotype: An end of the junction differs from the germline gene, which may be a read error. The chain is built from TRBV2 and TRBJ2-7; D is unresolved. This CDR3 region has 12 residues. Germline assignment: CDR1 SNHLY and CDR2 FYNNEI. In DNA, the CDR3 is TGTGCCTGCAGTCTAAGCTCCTACGAGCAGTACTTC. Translated, it gives CACSLSSYEQYF.

The DNA for the CDR3 is TGTGCCAGCAGTTTAACTGTAGAGACCCAGTACTTC. It translates to CASSLTVETQYF. J is TRBJ2-5 and V is TRBV12-3 or TRBV12-4, with D hard to call. V shed 2 bases and J shed 4 bases, with 5 bases lying between them. CDR3 length equals 12 residues.

This clonotype was observed a few times. The V and J genes are TRBV7-9 and TRBJ1-1; D is ambiguous. V was cut by 1 base and J by 1 base, with 4 bases left in between. Germline V lookup: CDR1 SEHNR, CDR2 FQNEAQ (reference sequence). The CDR3 consists of 13 residues. CDR3 in amino acids: CASSLEANTEAFF. DNA of the CDR3: TGTGCCAGCAGCTTAGAAGCGAACACTGAAGCTTTCTTT.

This chain joins TRBV7-9 and TRBJ2-5; D gene uncertain. The CDR3 totals 14 residues. Trimming cost V 5 bases and J 5 bases, with 15 bases left between them. The germline gives CDR1 SEHNR, CDR2 FQNEAQ (reference sequence). The CDR3 DNA reads TGTGCCAGCAGCCTGACCGTTCAGGTTGAGACCCAGTACTTC. It is translated as CASSLTVQVETQYF. The full variable domain, rest sourced from reference TRBV7-9 and TRBJ2-5, is DTGVSQNPRHKITKRGQNVTFRCDPISEHNRLYWYRQTLGQGPEFLTYFQNEAQLEKSRLLSDRFSAERPKGSFSTLEIQRTEQGDSAMYLCASSLTVQVETQYFGPGTRLLVL.

The rearrangement joins TRBV19 to TRBJ1-6; a possible D gene is TRBD1 (5 bases). V lost 3 bases to trimming and J lost 6 bases, with 9 bases between them. The CDR3 is made up of 14 amino acids. Looked up from germline, CDR1 is LNHDA and CDR2 is SQIVND (reference sequence). This CDR3 reads CASSINRSNSPLHF. The CDR3 DNA follows: TGTGCCAGTAGTATCAACAGGTCTAATTCACCCCTCCACTTT.

The rearrangement joins TRBV7-9 to TRBJ1-1; perhaps TRBD1 as D (6 bases). Trimming left V 1 base short and J 1 base short, with 13 bases between. There are 16 residues in the CDR3. Per the germline V gene, CDR1 is SEHNR and CDR2 is FQNEAQ (reference sequence). The CDR3 DNA reads as TGTGCCAGCAGCTTAGGGGTTCCACAGGGGAACACTGAAGCTTTCTTT. Translation gives CASSLGVPQGNTEAFF. Together with reference TRBV7-9 and TRBJ1-1, the CDR3 gives the full variable domain: DTGVSQNPRHKITKRGQNVTFRCDPISEHNRLYWYRQTLGQGPEFLTYFQNEAQLEKSRLLSDRFSAERPKGSFSTLEIQRTEQGDSAMYLCASSLGVPQGNTEAFFGQGTRLTVV.

The chain has TRBV20-1 and TRBJ2-3; the D gene is possibly TRBD1 (6 bases). The CDR3 contains 14 residues. The germline gives CDR1 DFQATT, CDR2 SNEGSKA (reference sequence). Trimming cost V 4 bases and J 3 bases, with 14 bases left between them. The CDR3 DNA is TGCAGTGCTATGAACAGGGCTGGGACAGATACGCAGTATTTT. Translating gives CSAMNRAGTDTQYF.

Only one count was recorded for this clonotype. V usage is TRBV19 and J usage is TRBJ1-6; D is undetermined. Germline V gene data show CDR1 as LNHDA and CDR2 as SQIVND (reference sequence). The V and J ends lost 3 bases and 2 bases respectively, with 11 bases between them. The CDR3 runs to 16 residues. In nucleotides, the CDR3 is TGTGCCAGTAGTATTTCGGGGATCGCCTATAATTCACCCCTCCACTTT. Translated, it gives CASSISGIAYNSPLHF.

J is TRBJ2-5 and V is TRBV20-1, with 10 bases identical to TRBD1. The CDR3 is made up of 15 amino acids. Germline lookup yields CDR1 DFQATT and CDR2 SNEGSKA (reference sequence). V lost 4 bases, J lost 5 bases, and 10 bases stayed unmatched. The CDR3 DNA is TGCAGTGCTATTCACGCGGGACAGGGGATTGAGACCCAGTACTTC. This codes for CSAIHAGQGIETQYF.